These 30 T cell receptor beta chains came from one sample sequenced in a study of T cells in Graves' hyperthyroidism and ophthalmopathy. Researchers took RNA transcripts and amplified the TCR beta CDR3 regions from them. First-round RT-PCR targeting the TCR CDR3 was performed with the HTBI primer set. MiXCR was run by TCRdb on the multiplex PCR reads, yielding one entry per CDR3 protein. The table records about 280,000 distinct CDR3 sequences, about 25% of them present only once. The sequenced sample was blood. Receptors were obtained from a man aged 40-50 years with Graves' hyperthyroidism that later progressed to Graves' ophthalmopathy.

This clonotype was observed many times. The DNA for the CDR3 is TGTGCCAGCAGTTCTGAGGGAATGGGAGAGACCCAGTACTTC. Translating it yields CASSSEGMGETQYF. This sequence joins TRBV27 and TRBJ2-5, with D perhaps TRBD2 (5 bases). The germline V gene has CDR1 MNHEY and CDR2 SMNVEV (reference sequence). CDR3 length equals 14 residues. The V gene lost 4 bases and the J gene lost 4 bases, with 13 bases spanning the gap.

Remarks on this clonotype: One end of the junction does not line up with germline, which may come from a read error. The chain links TRBV30 to TRBJ1-5; a possible D gene is TRBD1 (5 bases). Germline lookup yields CDR1 GTSNPN and CDR2 SVGIG (reference sequence). The CDR3 runs 13 residues. The CDR3 sequence: CAWSVRGNQPQHF. CDR3 nucleotides: TGTGCCTGGAGTGTTAGGGGCAATCAGCCCCAGCATTTC.

This clonotype was counted at least ten times. The genes are TRBV28 and TRBJ1-3; 9 nucleotides agree with TRBD1. CDR3 size: 16 residues. CDR1 is MDHEN and CDR2 is SYDVKM in the germline V gene. The junction had 8 bases not matched to a gene; V was cut back by 6 bases and J by 2 bases. CDR3 protein: CASRTPGQGTGNTIYF. DNA for the CDR3: TGTGCCAGCAGAACACCGGGACAGGGTACTGGAAACACCATATATTTT.

This clonotype has at least ten counts. The CDR3 sequence is CASSLFFAEQETQYF. The DNA of the CDR3 is TGTGCCAGCAGCTTATTCTTTGCGGAACAAGAGACCCAGTACTTC. The chain is built from TRBV7-8 and TRBJ2-5; D gene unclear. This CDR3 spans 15 amino acids. Germline V lookup: CDR1 SGHVS, CDR2 FQNEAQ. The V and J ends lost 2 bases and 2 bases respectively, with 12 bases between them.

This chain connects TRBV19 to TRBJ1-2, with D tentatively TRBD1 (6 bases). The CDR3 is made up of 12 amino acids. Germline V gene lookup returns CDR1 LNHDA and CDR2 SQIVND (reference sequence). V was shortened by 7 bases and J by 5 bases, with 11 bases between the two germline ends. The CDR3 nucleotides read TGTGCCAGTAAAAACAGGGAGTATGGCTACACCTTC. This translates into CASKNREYGYTF.

This clonotype was counted ten times or more. The chain uses TRBV20-1 and TRBJ1-5; 9 nucleotides line up with TRBD1. The CDR3 is made up of 15 amino acids. In germline, CDR1 is DFQATT, CDR2 SNEGSKA (reference sequence). After removal of 4 bases from V and 5 bases from J, the junction contained 9 bases not matched to a gene. The CDR3 protein is CSANPVGTGYQPQHF. The CDR3 DNA follows: TGCAGTGCTAACCCAGTCGGGACAGGGTATCAGCCCCAGCATTTT.

This clonotype was recorded many times. The chain combines TRBV7-3 with TRBJ2-7; D possibly corresponds to TRBD1 (5 bases). The CDR3 loop spans 15 amino acids. The germline V and J ends were trimmed by 5 bases and 0 bases, with 14 bases remaining between them. Germline lookup yields CDR1 SGHTA and CDR2 FQGTGA. The CDR3: CASSLDSQSSYEQYF. The DNA of the CDR3 is TGTGCCAGCAGCCTAGACAGTCAGAGCTCCTACGAGCAGTACTTC.

This clonotype has a handful of counts. The rearrangement joins TRBV30 to TRBJ2-1; unclear D gene. Germline loops: CDR1 GTSNPN, CDR2 SVGIG (reference sequence). V was shortened by 1 base and J by 6 bases, with 13 bases between the two germline ends. The CDR3 is 14 amino acids. The CDR3 sequence is CAWSARPNFNEQFF. The CDR3 DNA reads TGTGCCTGGAGTGCGCGACCTAATTTCAATGAGCAGTTCTTC. Complete variable domain (other parts from reference TRBV30 and TRBJ2-1): SQTIHQWPATLVQPVGSPLSLECTVEGTSNPNLYWYRQAAGRGLQLLFYSVGIGQISSEVPQNLSASRPQDRQFILSSKKLLLSDSGFYLCAWSARPNFNEQFFGPGTRLTVL.

This clonotype has ten or more counts. This chain joins TRBV20-1 and TRBJ1-1, with a tentative D call TRBD1 (5 bases). The germline V gene has CDR1 DFQATT and CDR2 SNEGSKA (reference sequence). Trimming took off 1 base at V and 1 base at J, with 10 bases between the two ends. The CDR3 sequence is 14 residues long. The CDR3 region has the DNA TGCAGTGCTAGAGTTTCAGGGAGGAACACTGAAGCTTTCTTT. Translation gives CSARVSGRNTEAFF.

This clonotype appeared many times. The chain employs TRBV6-1 and TRBJ1-2, with D tentatively TRBD1 (5 bases). The CDR3 length is 14 residues. Germline V gene data show CDR1 as MNHNS and CDR2 as SASEGT. Trimming removed 8 bases from V and 5 bases from J, with 18 bases in between. CDR3 loop: CASGSEGIPYGYTF. CDR3 in DNA: TGTGCCAGCGGTAGTGAGGGGATCCCGTATGGCTACACCTTC.

This clonotype was detected a few times. The V and J genes are TRBV24-1 and TRBJ2-1; maybe TRBD2 (7 bases). CDR1 is KGHDR and CDR2 is SFDVKD in the germline V gene. The CDR3 consists of 17 residues. The V end was cut by 3 bases, the J end by 7 bases, with 21 bases between. CDR3 sequence: CATSDPATGGGRNEQFF. The CDR3 DNA follows: TGTGCCACCAGTGATCCCGCGACGGGGGGCGGCAGAAATGAGCAGTTCTTC.

This clonotype was found a few times. The chain recombines TRBV6-1 with TRBJ1-1; no definite D call. CDR1 is MNHNS, CDR2 SASEGT, per germline. The CDR3 totals 12 residues. V lost 11 bases, J lost 0 bases, and 10 bases lay in between. The CDR3 spells CAEYPVNTEAFF. The CDR3 nucleotides read TGTGCCGAATACCCCGTGAACACTGAAGCTTTCTTT.

At least ten counts were recorded for this clonotype. V usage is TRBV7-8 and J usage is TRBJ2-5; D possibly corresponds to TRBD1 (6 bases). The ends were cut back, 1 base at V and 4 bases at J, with 13 bases in the middle. CDR1 SGHVS and CDR2 FQNEAQ come from the germline V gene. This CDR3 region has 15 residues. The CDR3 DNA reads TGTGCCAGCAGCTTAGGGGGGCCCGAAGCAGAGACCCAGTACTTC. This gives the protein CASSLGGPEAETQYF.

This clonotype was counted at least ten times. V and J are TRBV28 and TRBJ1-5, with D unclear. Trimming left V 7 bases short and J 4 bases short, with 14 bases between. This CDR3 spans 14 amino acids. Germline V gene lookup returns CDR1 MDHEN and CDR2 SYDVKM. The DNA for the CDR3 is TGTGCCAGCAAAACTGTCTCTCTTAATCAGCCCCAGCATTTT. Its translation is CASKTVSLNQPQHF.

Comment on this clonotype: A much larger clone is a single base away; this may be a read error. V and J are TRBV30 and TRBJ1-5; 10 nucleotides agree with TRBD1. CDR3 size: 15 residues. V trimming: 2 bases; J trimming: 2 bases; junction bases outside the gene matches: 3. Germline V gene data show CDR1 as GTSNPN and CDR2 as SVGIG (reference sequence). The CDR3 sequence: CAWSLGTGGNQPQHF. The DNA of the CDR3 is TGTGCCTGGAGTCTGGGGACAGGGGGCAATCAGCCCCAGCATTTT.

This clonotype was seen a few times. The V gene is TRBV7-9, the J gene TRBJ2-2, with 11 bases fitting TRBD1. The CDR3 is made up of 15 amino acids. The trim removed 5 bases at V and 6 bases at J, leaving 5 bases unmatched. Looked up from germline, CDR1 is SEHNR and CDR2 is FQNEAQ (reference sequence). For the CDR3, the DNA is TGTGCCAGCAGCCCCGGACAGGGGGCCGCCGGGGAGCTGTTTTTT. This translates into CASSPGQGAAGELFF.

This clonotype was seen ten or more times. The V and J genes are TRBV2 and TRBJ2-2; D perhaps matches TRBD1 (6 bases). V lost 2 bases to trimming and J lost 0 bases, with 10 bases between them. This CDR3 has 16 amino acids. Germline V lookup: CDR1 SNHLY, CDR2 FYNNEI. The CDR3 DNA sequence: TGTGCCAGCAGTGAATCTGGGACACCGAACACCGGGGAGCTGTTTTTT. Amino acids: CASSESGTPNTGELFF.

This sequence joins TRBV6-1 and TRBJ1-5, with D perhaps matching TRBD1 (5 bases). Trimming took off 6 bases at V and 7 bases at J, with 13 bases between the two ends. Germline values: CDR1 MNHNS, CDR2 SASEGT. The CDR3 loop spans 13 amino acids. CDR3 protein: CASSIMTEQPQHF. As DNA, the CDR3 is TGTGCCAGCAGCATAATGACAGAGCAGCCCCAGCATTTT.

This clonotype was detected many times. The chain carries TRBV12-3 or TRBV12-4 and TRBJ2-6, with a possible D match to TRBD2 (5 bases). V was trimmed by 2 bases and J by 2 bases, leaving 7 bases between them. There are 15 residues in the CDR3. Here the CDR3 reads CASSLTRAGANVLTF. CDR3 DNA: TGTGCCAGCAGTTTAACTAGGGCTGGGGCCAACGTCCTGACTTTC.

This clonotype was recorded at least ten times. The chain has TRBV20-1 and TRBJ2-7; TRBD1 aligns across 7 bases. The CDR3 sequence is 15 residues long. V gave up 8 bases and J gave up 2 bases; unmatched junction bases: 15. CDR1 is DFQATT, CDR2 SNEGSKA, per germline (reference sequence). CDR3: CSRAGTALIPYEQYF. The CDR3 nucleotides read TGCAGTAGAGCCGGGACAGCCCTCATACCCTACGAGCAGTACTTC.

Many counts were recorded for this clonotype. The gene calls are TRBV20-1 and TRBJ2-7; 7 bases map to TRBD1. With V trimmed by 4 bases and J by 3 bases, 9 bases remained unmatched. The V gene's germline CDR1 is DFQATT and CDR2 SNEGSKA (reference sequence). The CDR3 is made up of 14 amino acids. The CDR3 sequence: CSAIPGQRYYEQYF. CDR3 in DNA: TGCAGTGCTATTCCGGGACAGAGATACTACGAGCAGTACTTC.

The chain has TRBV4-2 and TRBJ2-7; a weak D match, TRBD2 (5 bases). The V and J ends lost 0 bases and 6 bases respectively, with 18 bases between them. From germline, CDR1 is LGHNA and CDR2 YNFKEQ. The CDR3 runs 16 residues. CDR3 sequence: CASSQDLGSGSVEQYF. CDR3 nucleotide sequence: TGTGCCAGCAGCCAAGATCTAGGGTCGGGGAGCGTCGAGCAGTACTTC.

The chain employs TRBV28 and TRBJ1-2; TRBD1 agrees at 8 bases. Trimming at V came to 7 bases and at J to 8 bases, leaving 9 bases not matched to a gene. This CDR3 is 13 amino acids long. Germline assignment: CDR1 MDHEN and CDR2 SYDVKM. The CDR3 loop reads CASTPDRVKGYTF. In DNA form, the CDR3 reads TGTGCCAGCACCCCGGACAGGGTGAAAGGCTACACCTTC.

This sequence joins TRBV6-2 or TRBV6-3 and TRBJ2-7; TRBD1 aligns across 7 bases. CDR3 length equals 15 residues. The V segment lost 2 bases and the J segment 6 bases; nucleotides outside the gene matches: 10. Germline V gives CDR1 MNHEY, CDR2 SVGEGT. The DNA for the CDR3 is TGTGCCAGCAGTTACGTCGACAGGGCATTCGGCGAGCAGTACTTC. This encodes CASSYVDRAFGEQYF.

In this sample, this clonotype turned up many times. V usage is TRBV19 and J usage is TRBJ1-2; tentatively, D is TRBD1 (5 bases). This CDR3 comprises 14 residues. In germline, CDR1 is LNHDA, CDR2 SQIVND (reference sequence). Trimming took off 2 bases at V and 2 bases at J, with 9 bases between the two ends. Here the CDR3 reads CASSITQGNYGYTF. CDR3 sequence (DNA): TGTGCCAGTAGTATAACGCAGGGCAACTATGGCTACACCTTC.

The chain recombines TRBV6-2 or TRBV6-3 with TRBJ2-7; D is possibly TRBD1 (5 bases). V gave up 2 bases and J gave up 3 bases, with 11 bases separating them. The CDR3 is 14 amino acids. Per germline, CDR1 MNHEY and CDR2 SVGEGT. CDR3 region: CASSYMRQNYEQYF. Here the CDR3 DNA reads TGTGCCAGCAGTTACATGAGACAGAACTACGAGCAGTACTTC.

This clonotype was recorded at least ten times. V usage is TRBV20-1 and J usage is TRBJ1-5; tentative D call: TRBD1 (5 bases). With 3 bases removed from V and 3 bases from J, the gap between germline ends came to 15 bases. The length of the CDR3 is 15 residues. Per the germline V gene, CDR1 is DFQATT and CDR2 is SNEGSKA (reference sequence). The CDR3 region is CSARVAGDNNQPQHF. The DNA of the CDR3 is TGCAGTGCTAGGGTCGCGGGGGATAACAATCAGCCCCAGCATTTT.

This clonotype was seen at least ten times. The CDR3 sequence: CASSYSTIQETQYF. In DNA form, the CDR3 reads TGCGCCAGCAGCTACTCGACCATACAAGAGACCCAGTACTTC. The genes are TRBV5-1 and TRBJ2-5; D not certain. CDR3 length equals 14 residues. Trimming took 3 bases from V and 2 from J, leaving 11 bases between them. CDR1 and CDR2 from the germline V gene are SGHRS and YFSETQ.

This clonotype has more than one count but fewer than ten. The CDR3 loop is CASSSALRDRGPSYEQYF. The CDR3 region has the DNA TGTGCCAGCAGTTCTGCCCTCCGAGACAGGGGGCCGTCCTACGAGCAGTACTTC. The chain uses TRBV28 and TRBJ2-7; 10 bases line up with TRBD1. V shed 4 bases, J shed 1 base, and the junction held 13 bases outside the gene matches. This CDR3 comprises 18 residues. Germline CDR1 reads MDHEN; CDR2 reads SYDVKM.

There are many counts of this clonotype. The chain links TRBV6-5 to TRBJ2-5; perhaps TRBD1 as D (5 bases). The CDR3 runs 13 residues. Germline V gene sequence: CDR1 MNHEY, CDR2 SVGAGI. The V end was cut by 8 bases, the J end by 2 bases, with 12 bases between. CDR3 region: CASQKGNQETQYF. The CDR3 DNA follows: TGTGCCAGCCAGAAGGGGAATCAAGAGACCCAGTACTTC.